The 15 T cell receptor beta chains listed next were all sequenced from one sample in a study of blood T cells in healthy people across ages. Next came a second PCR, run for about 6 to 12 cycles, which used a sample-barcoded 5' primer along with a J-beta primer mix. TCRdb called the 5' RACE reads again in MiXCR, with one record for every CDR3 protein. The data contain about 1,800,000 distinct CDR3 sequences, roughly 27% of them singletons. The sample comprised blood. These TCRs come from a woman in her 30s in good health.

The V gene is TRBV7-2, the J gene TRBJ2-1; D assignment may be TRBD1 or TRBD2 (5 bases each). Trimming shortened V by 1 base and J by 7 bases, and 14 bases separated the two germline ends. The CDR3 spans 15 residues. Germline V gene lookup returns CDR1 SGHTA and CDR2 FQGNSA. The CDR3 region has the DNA TGTGCCAGCAGCTTAGGGGGTGGGGGAACGAATGAGCAGTTCTTC. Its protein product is CASSLGGGGTNEQFF.

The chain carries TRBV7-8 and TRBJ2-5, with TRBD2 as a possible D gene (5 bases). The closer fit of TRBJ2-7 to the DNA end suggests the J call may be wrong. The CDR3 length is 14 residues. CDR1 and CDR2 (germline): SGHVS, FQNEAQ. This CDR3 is CASSRDGISYEQYF. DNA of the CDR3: TGTGCCAGCAGCCGAGACGGGATTTCCTACGAGCAGTACTTC.

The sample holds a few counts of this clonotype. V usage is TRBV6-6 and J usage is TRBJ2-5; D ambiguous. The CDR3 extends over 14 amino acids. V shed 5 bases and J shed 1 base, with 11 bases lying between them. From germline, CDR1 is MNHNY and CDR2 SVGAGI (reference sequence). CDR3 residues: CASSMDGPQETQYF. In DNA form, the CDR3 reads TGTGCCAGCAGTATGGACGGACCCCAAGAGACCCAGTACTTC.

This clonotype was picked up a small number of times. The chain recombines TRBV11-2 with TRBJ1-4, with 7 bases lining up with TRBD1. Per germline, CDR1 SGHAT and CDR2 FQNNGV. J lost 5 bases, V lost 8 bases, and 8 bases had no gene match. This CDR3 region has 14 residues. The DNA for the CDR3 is TGTGCCAGCCGGAAACAGGGGAGGAATGAAAAACTGTTTTTT. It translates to CASRKQGRNEKLFF.

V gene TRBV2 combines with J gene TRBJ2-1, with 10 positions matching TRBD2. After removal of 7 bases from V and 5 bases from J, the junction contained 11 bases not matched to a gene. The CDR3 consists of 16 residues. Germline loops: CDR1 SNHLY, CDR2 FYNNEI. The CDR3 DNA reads TGTGCCAGCATACGCAGTGAGCTAGCGGGGGACAATGAGCAGTTCTTC. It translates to CASIRSELAGDNEQFF.

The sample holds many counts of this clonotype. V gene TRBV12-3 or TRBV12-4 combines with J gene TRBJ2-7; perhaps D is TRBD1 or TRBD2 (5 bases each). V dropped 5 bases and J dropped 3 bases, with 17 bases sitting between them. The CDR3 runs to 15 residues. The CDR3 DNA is TGTGCCAGCAGTGAAGAACCAGGGACCAACTACGAGCAGTACTTC. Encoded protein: CASSEEPGTNYEQYF.

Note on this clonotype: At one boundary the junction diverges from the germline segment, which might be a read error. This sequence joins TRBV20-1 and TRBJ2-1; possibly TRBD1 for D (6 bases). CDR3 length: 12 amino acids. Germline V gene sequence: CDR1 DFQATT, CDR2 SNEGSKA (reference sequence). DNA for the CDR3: TGCAGGGCTAGGGGGTACTACAATGAGCAGTTCTTC. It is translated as CRARGYYNEQFF.

CDR3: CASSPTRREVENEQFF. CDR3 DNA: TGTGCCAGCAGCCCTACCAGGCGGGAGGTGGAGAATGAGCAGTTCTTC. V and J are TRBV12-3 or TRBV12-4 and TRBJ2-1, with TRBD2 identical over 8 bases. The length of the CDR3 is 16 residues. Trimming removed 6 bases from V and 7 bases from J; junction bases left unmatched: 14.

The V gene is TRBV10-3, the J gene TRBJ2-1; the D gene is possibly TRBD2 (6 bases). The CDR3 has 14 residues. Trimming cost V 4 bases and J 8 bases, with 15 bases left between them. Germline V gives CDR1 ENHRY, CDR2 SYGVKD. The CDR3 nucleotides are TGTGCCATCAGTGCGCGGGGAAATAAGTATGAGCAGTTCTTC. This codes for CAISARGNKYEQFF.

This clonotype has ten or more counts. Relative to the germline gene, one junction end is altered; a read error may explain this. The CDR3 DNA is TGCAGTGCTAGTGAGGGGGGACTACAAGGGACCCAGTACTTC. This translates into CSASEGGLQGTQYF. The rearrangement uses TRBV20-1 and TRBJ2-5; D might be TRBD2 (7 bases). The CDR3 length is 14 residues. Germline assignment: CDR1 DFQATT and CDR2 SNEGSKA (reference sequence).

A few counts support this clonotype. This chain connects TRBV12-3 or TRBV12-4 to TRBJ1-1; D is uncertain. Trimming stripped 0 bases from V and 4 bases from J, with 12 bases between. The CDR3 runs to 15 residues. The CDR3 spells CASSLALAPGTEAFF. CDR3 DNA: TGTGCCAGCAGTTTAGCGCTGGCCCCTGGCACTGAAGCTTTCTTT.

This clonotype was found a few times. This CDR3 reads CASSLGGLSANEQFF. Written as DNA, the CDR3 is TGTGCCAGCAGCTTGGGGGGACTATCGGCCAATGAGCAGTTCTTC. The chain joins TRBV5-6 to TRBJ2-1, with TRBD2 matching over 7 bases. Germline CDR1 is SGHDT and CDR2 is YYEEEE. This CDR3 has 15 residues. V lost 0 bases to trimming and J lost 6 bases; unmatched junction nucleotides: 6.

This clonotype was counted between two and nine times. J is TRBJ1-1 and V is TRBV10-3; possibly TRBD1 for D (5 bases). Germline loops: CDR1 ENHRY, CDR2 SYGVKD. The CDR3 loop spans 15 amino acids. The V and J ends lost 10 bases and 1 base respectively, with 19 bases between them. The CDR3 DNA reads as TGTGCCACGCGGATAACCGGGACGGAGAACACTGAAGCTTTCTTT. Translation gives CATRITGTENTEAFF.

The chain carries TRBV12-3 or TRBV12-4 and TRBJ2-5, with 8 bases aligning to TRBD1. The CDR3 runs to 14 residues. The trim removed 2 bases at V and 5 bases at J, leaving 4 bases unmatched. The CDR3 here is CASSLTTGGETQYF. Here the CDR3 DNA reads TGTGCCAGCAGTTTAACAACAGGGGGGGAGACCCAGTACTTC.

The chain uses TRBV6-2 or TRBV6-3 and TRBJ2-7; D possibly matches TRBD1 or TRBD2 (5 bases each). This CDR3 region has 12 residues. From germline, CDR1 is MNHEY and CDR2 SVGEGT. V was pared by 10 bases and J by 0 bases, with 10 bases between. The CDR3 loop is CATGTDSYEQYF. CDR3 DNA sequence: TGTGCCACCGGGACGGACTCCTACGAGCAGTACTTC.